This is a list of T cell receptor beta chains from one sample in a study of neoadjuvant anti-PD-1 for oral cavity cancer. The protocol was immunoSEQ multiplex PCR, while the TCRdb copy is restricted to in-frame clones and leaves out a portion. The sample consists of thousands of clones, over 60% of them appearing once. This specimen consisted of PBMCs, obtained before nivolumab (anti-PD-1) treatment. These receptors came from a person between 35 and 79 years old with oral cavity squamous cell carcinoma. Each CDR3 is given with its conserved first and last residue. The order of the fields is clone size, J gene, D gene, V gene, CDR3 DNA, CDR3 protein. A D gene is named only where the DNA matches it firmly. A clone size is listed for some rows: how often the clone was seen (once, few, many), or a class if it is expanded.

abundance: few
j_gene: TRBJ1-2
d_gene: TRBD1
v_gene: TRBV4-3
CDR3nt: TGCGCCAGCAGCCAAGAAGTTACGGGACAGGGGTGGAATGGCTACACCTTC
CDR3aa: CASSQEVTGQGWNGYTF

abundance: -
j_gene: TRBJ2-4
d_gene: TRBD1
v_gene: TRBV15
CDR3nt: TGTGCCACCAGCAGAGGTGGACAGGGGGCAACCAAAAACATTCAGTACTTC
CDR3aa: CATSRGGQGATKNIQYF

abundance: once
j_gene: TRBJ2-5
d_gene: TRBD2
v_gene: TRBV27
CDR3nt: TGTGCCAGCAGTTTATCCCAGACTAGCGGGGTACAAGAGACCCAGTACTTC
CDR3aa: CASSLSQTSGVQETQYF

abundance: -
j_gene: TRBJ2-5
d_gene: -
v_gene: TRBV27
CDR3nt: TGTGCCAGCAGTTCCCGGTCGGATCAAGAGACCCAGTACTTC
CDR3aa: CASSSRSDQETQYF

abundance: few
j_gene: TRBJ1-2
d_gene: TRBD1
v_gene: TRBV29-1
CDR3nt: TGCAGCGTTGTTCGAGGACAGGGGGAAGGTGGCTACACCTTC
CDR3aa: CSVVRGQGEGGYTF

abundance: -
j_gene: TRBJ1-2
d_gene: -
v_gene: TRBV4-3
CDR3nt: TGCGCCAGCAGCCACGTACCCGTGGGAGGGGTTAACTATGGCTACACCTTC
CDR3aa: CASSHVPVGGVNYGYTF

abundance: -
j_gene: TRBJ1-1
d_gene: TRBD1
v_gene: TRBV11-1
CDR3nt: TGTGCCAGCAGCCCGGGGACAGCTAACACTGAAGCTTTCTTT
CDR3aa: CASSPGTANTEAFF

abundance: -
j_gene: TRBJ2-7
d_gene: TRBD2
v_gene: TRBV4-3
CDR3nt: TGCGCCAGCAGCCAAGGGCGGGGGGGCTCCTACGAGCAGTACTTC
CDR3aa: CASSQGRGGSYEQYF

abundance: -
j_gene: TRBJ2-5
d_gene: -
v_gene: TRBV12-2
CDR3nt: TGTGCAAGTCGCTTAGTATCAAGGCGGCGGGGGCGGCAAGAGACCCAGTACTTC
CDR3aa: CASRLVSRRRGRQETQYF

abundance: -
j_gene: TRBJ2-1
d_gene: TRBD2
v_gene: TRBV11-3
CDR3nt: TGTGCCAGCAGCTTAGTCCAGGGCGGGGGTAAGCAGTTCTTC
CDR3aa: CASSLVQGGGKQFF

abundance: -
j_gene: TRBJ2-1
d_gene: -
v_gene: TRBV19
CDR3nt: TGTGCCAGTAGTAGGTACCACATCGGGGGTGAGCAGTTCTTC
CDR3aa: CASSRYHIGGEQFF

abundance: -
j_gene: TRBJ2-7
d_gene: TRBD1
v_gene: TRBV7-2
CDR3nt: TGTGCCAGCAGCTTGGGGGACAGGCGGCACGAGCAGTACTTC
CDR3aa: CASSLGDRRHEQYF

abundance: -
j_gene: TRBJ1-4
d_gene: -
v_gene: TRBV7-9
CDR3nt: TGTGCCAGCAGCCCCCGGCAACGGGGGGCGCCGGACGAAAAACTGTTTTTT
CDR3aa: CASSPRQRGAPDEKLFF

abundance: -
j_gene: TRBJ1-6
d_gene: TRBD1
v_gene: TRBV15
CDR3nt: TGTGCCACCAGCAGGGACAGGGGTAATTCACCCCTCCACTTT
CDR3aa: CATSRDRGNSPLHF

abundance: -
j_gene: TRBJ2-4
d_gene: TRBD2
v_gene: TRBV4-3
CDR3nt: TGCGCCAGCAGCCAAGTGAGCGGGGGGGGGAAAAACATTCAGTACTTC
CDR3aa: CASSQVSGGGKNIQYF

abundance: -
j_gene: TRBJ2-3
d_gene: -
v_gene: TRBV9
CDR3nt: TGTGCCAGCAGCGTAGCGACTAGCACAGATACGCAGTATTTT
CDR3aa: CASSVATSTDTQYF

abundance: -
j_gene: TRBJ2-7
d_gene: TRBD2
v_gene: TRBV4-2
CDR3nt: TGTGCCAGCAGCCAAGAGGGCCAGCGGGGGACGGTCTACGAGCAGTACTTC
CDR3aa: CASSQEGQRGTVYEQYF

abundance: -
j_gene: TRBJ2-7
d_gene: TRBD1
v_gene: TRBV4-3
CDR3nt: TGCGCCAGCAGCCAAGCCCCGGGACAGGGGTTTTACGAGCAGTACTTC
CDR3aa: CASSQAPGQGFYEQYF